The 24 T cell receptor beta chains reported below all come from one sample, sequenced in a study of shared clonotypes between healthy human individuals. The naive CD8 subset, CD45RO-negative cells positively selected for CCR7, excluded terminally differentiated effector memory CD45RA+ cells. Repertoires were generated with immunoSEQ multiplex PCR, while TCRdb's copy carries only in-frame clones and drops some. The repertoire has millions of clones, over 85% of them found once; the top ten carry approximately 1.2%. Source material: naive CD8+ T cells sorted from blood. These TCRs come from a man aged 18 to 29 in good health.

The CDR3 loop is CASSLVAEAYEQYF. The CDR3, as DNA: TGTGCCAGCAGCTTAGTCGCCGAAGCCTACGAGCAGTACTTC. This chain uses TRBV7-9 with TRBJ2-7; D unresolved. The CDR3 length is 14 residues. Per germline, CDR1 SEHNR and CDR2 FQNEAQ (reference sequence). The germline V and J ends were trimmed by 1 base and 2 bases, with 9 bases remaining between them.

The chain combines TRBV9 with TRBJ2-7; 8 bases are shared with TRBD2. This CDR3 is 16 amino acids long. The V segment lost 0 bases and the J segment 2 bases; nucleotides outside the gene matches: 7. CDR1 is SGDLS, CDR2 YYNGEE, per germline. The CDR3 is CASSVGASGPAYEQYF. DNA of the CDR3: TGTGCCAGCAGCGTAGGCGCTAGCGGGCCCGCCTACGAGCAGTACTTC.

The V call is TRBV5-1, the J call TRBJ2-3; D call uncertain. V lost 4 bases and J 6 bases, leaving 18 bases between the germline ends. Germline CDR1 SGHRS, CDR2 YFSETQ. This CDR3 is built from 15 residues. CDR3 residues: CASSEVTAGWDTQYF. CDR3 DNA sequence: TGCGCCAGCAGCGAGGTGACGGCCGGATGGGATACGCAGTATTTT.

The chain links TRBV10-3 to TRBJ1-2; 8 bases align to TRBD1. CDR1 is ENHRY and CDR2 is SYGVKD in the germline V gene. The CDR3 length is 16 residues. V shed 3 bases, J shed 2 bases, and the junction held 8 bases outside the gene matches. The CDR3 sequence: CAISDYSGQENYGYTF. Written as DNA, the CDR3 is TGTGCCATCAGTGATTACTCGGGACAGGAGAACTATGGCTACACCTTC.

The rearrangement uses TRBV7-9 and TRBJ1-1; the D gene is possibly TRBD1 (6 bases). Trimming stripped 6 bases from V and 8 bases from J, with 16 bases between. Per the germline V gene, CDR1 is SEHNR and CDR2 is FQNEAQ (reference sequence). The CDR3 runs 13 residues. CDR3 sequence (DNA): TGTGCCAGCAGTTCAGCAGGGGCGGAGGAAGCTTTCTTT. Protein product: CASSSAGAEEAFF.

The chain carries TRBV5-4 and TRBJ1-2; possibly TRBD1 for D (6 bases). Per germline, CDR1 SGHNT and CDR2 YYREEE (reference sequence). V was cut by 0 bases and J by 7 bases, with 16 bases left in between. The CDR3 runs to 15 residues. The CDR3 here is CASSLVSGAIGGYTF. Here the CDR3 DNA reads TGTGCCAGCAGCTTGGTATCAGGGGCGATTGGTGGCTACACCTTC.

The chain employs TRBV28 and TRBJ1-2; a possible D gene is TRBD1 (5 bases). The germline V gene encodes CDR1 MDHEN and CDR2 SYDVKM. This CDR3 region has 15 residues. V lost 1 base and J lost 3, with 12 bases in between. Written as DNA, the CDR3 is TGTGCCAGCAGTTTATCCCGGGGGAAGGACTATGGCTACACCTTC. Protein sequence: CASSLSRGKDYGYTF.

In this sample, this clone turned up once. This rearrangement joins TRBV9 to TRBJ2-2, with 7 bases aligning to TRBD2. The CDR3 has 17 amino acids. V shed 0 bases and J 2 bases; nucleotides not matched to a gene: 7. Looked up from germline, CDR1 is SGDLS and CDR2 is YYNGEE. DNA for the CDR3: TGTGCCAGCAGCGTAGCGGGTGCGGGAGCTAACACCGGGGAGCTGTTTTTT. Amino acid sequence: CASSVAGAGANTGELFF.

Concerning this clone itself: The same CDR3 arises from other DNA sequences in this sample as well. The chain recombines TRBV27 with TRBJ2-7; D call uncertain. The CDR3 totals 13 residues. CDR1 MNHEY and CDR2 SMNVEV come from the germline V gene (reference sequence). With 2 bases removed from V and 3 bases from J, the gap between germline ends came to 8 bases. The CDR3 is CASSLVGSYEQYF. CDR3 DNA sequence: TGTGCCAGCAGTTTAGTCGGCAGCTACGAGCAGTACTTC.

This chain joins TRBV27 and TRBJ1-5; tentative D call: TRBD1 (5 bases). The CDR3 runs to 15 residues. V lost 7 bases, J lost 3 bases, and 16 bases lay in between. Germline V gene data show CDR1 as MNHEY and CDR2 as SMNVEV (reference sequence). CDR3 residues: CASKLLGQLNQPQHF. DNA of the CDR3: TGTGCCAGCAAACTTCTGGGGCAGCTCAATCAGCCCCAGCATTTT.

This clone was found once. CDR3 region: CASSATGPSYNEQFF. In DNA form, the CDR3 reads TGTGCCAGCAGCGCAACAGGGCCCTCCTACAATGAGCAGTTCTTC. The chain combines TRBV2 with TRBJ2-1, with D tentatively TRBD1 (6 bases). The CDR3 runs to 15 residues. Trimming took off 6 bases at V and 0 bases at J, with 12 bases between the two ends. Germline V CDR1 and CDR2: SNHLY, FYNNEI.

V gene TRBV5-6 combines with J gene TRBJ2-2; either TRBD1 or TRBD2 may supply D (5 bases each). Trimming cost V 3 bases and J 2 bases, with 5 bases left between them. Looked up from germline, CDR1 is SGHDT and CDR2 is YYEEEE. The length of the CDR3 is 13 residues. The CDR3 is CASSWDNTGELFF. CDR3 sequence (DNA): TGTGCCAGCAGCTGGGACAACACCGGGGAGCTGTTTTTT.

This chain connects TRBV7-2 to TRBJ1-2; no clear D. This CDR3 spans 15 amino acids. Germline CDR1 is SGHTA and CDR2 is FQGNSA. V was trimmed by 3 bases and J by 6 bases, leaving 17 bases between them. CDR3 amino acids: CASSLTSGRWDGYTF. The DNA for the CDR3 is TGTGCCAGCAGCTTGACCTCCGGGAGGTGGGATGGCTACACCTTC.

The chain employs TRBV19 and TRBJ2-7; 8 bases map to TRBD1. The CDR3 loop spans 15 amino acids. Germline V gives CDR1 LNHDA, CDR2 SQIVND (reference sequence). V gave up 3 bases and J gave up 1 base; unmatched junction bases: 5. The CDR3 DNA is TGTGCCAGTAGTATCCTGACAGGGGTGTCCTACGAGCAGTACTTC. This encodes CASSILTGVSYEQYF.

CDR3 loop: CASTASGTGSEEQFF. CDR3 sequence (DNA): TGTGCCAGCACCGCGAGCGGGACAGGGTCGGAAGAGCAGTTCTTC. The chain joins TRBV7-6 to TRBJ2-1; the match to TRBD1 covers 9 bases. This CDR3 spans 15 amino acids. V lost 7 bases and J lost 10; bases outside the gene matches: 14. Germline V gene sequence: CDR1 SGHVS, CDR2 FNYEAQ.

The CDR3 nucleotides read TGTGCCACCAGAAAAGGGACGGTCAGCACAGATACGCAGTATTTT. It specifies CATRKGTVSTDTQYF. The chain combines TRBV28 with TRBJ2-3, with D perhaps matching TRBD1 or TRBD2 (5 bases each). The germline V gene encodes CDR1 MDHEN and CDR2 SYDVKM. CDR3 length equals 15 residues. The V end was cut by 10 bases, the J end by 0 bases, with 17 bases between.

This chain connects TRBV4-2 to TRBJ2-7; D is ambiguous. The CDR3 sequence is 13 residues long. The germline V and J ends were trimmed by 0 bases and 2 bases, with 5 bases remaining between them. Germline values: CDR1 LGHNA, CDR2 YNFKEQ. The CDR3 nucleotides are TGTGCCAGCAGCCAAGATAACACCTACGAGCAGTACTTC. As protein: CASSQDNTYEQYF.

Turning to this clone: At one end the junction does not follow the germline gene, possibly because of a read error. This chain connects TRBV5-8 to TRBJ1-3; D uncertain. This CDR3 has 15 amino acids. Germline values: CDR1 SGHTS, CDR2 YDEGEE. The CDR3 protein is CASSLGFGSGNTIYF. CDR3 nucleotide sequence: TGTGCCAGCAGTTTGGGTTTCGGGTCCGGAAACACCATATATTTT.

Note on this clone: This sample also contains other DNA sequences that code for the same CDR3. The V call is TRBV4-3, the J call TRBJ2-7, with 7 bases aligning to TRBD1. V lost 3 bases, J lost 1 base, and 0 bases stayed unmatched. CDR3 length equals 13 residues. The germline V gene has CDR1 LGHNA and CDR2 YSLEER. CDR3 protein: CASSQDRSYEQYF. The CDR3 coding sequence is TGCGCCAGCAGCCAGGACAGGTCCTACGAGCAGTACTTC.

The chain employs TRBV7-8 and TRBJ2-7; 9 bases align to TRBD1. J gave up 0 bases and V 1 base, and 4 bases lay outside the gene matches. Germline V gene sequence: CDR1 SGHVS, CDR2 FQNEAQ. The CDR3 is 16 residues long. The CDR3 DNA reads as TGTGCCAGCAGCTTAGGGCCGGGACAGGGCTCCTACGAGCAGTACTTC. Translating it yields CASSLGPGQGSYEQYF.

V is TRBV7-9 and J is TRBJ1-3; no reliable D call. The CDR3 contains 14 residues. The germline gives CDR1 SEHNR, CDR2 FQNEAQ (reference sequence). Trimming cost V 0 bases and J 0 bases, with 3 bases left between them. DNA for the CDR3: TGTGCCAGCAGCTTAGCCCTCTCTGGAAACACCATATATTTT. It yields the protein CASSLALSGNTIYF. The complete variable domain, with remaining parts taken from reference TRBV7-9 and TRBJ1-3, reads DTGVSQNPRHKITKRGQNVTFRCDPISEHNRLYWYRQTLGQGPEFLTYFQNEAQLEKSRLLSDRFSAERPKGSFSTLEIQRTEQGDSAMYLCASSLALSGNTIYFGEGSWLTVV.

This clone has just one count. The V gene is TRBV11-2, the J gene TRBJ2-5; D assignment may be TRBD1 or TRBD2 (6 bases each). The ends were cut back, 1 base at V and 4 bases at J, with 16 bases in the middle. This CDR3 has 16 amino acids. The germline CDR1 and CDR2 sequences are SGHAT and FQNNGV. CDR3 loop: CASSLVVGGLGETQYF. In DNA form, the CDR3 reads TGTGCCAGCAGCTTAGTCGTAGGGGGGTTAGGAGAGACCCAGTACTTC. The full variable domain, rest sourced from reference TRBV11-2 and TRBJ2-5, is EAGVAQSPRYKIIEKRQSVAFWCNPISGHATLYWYQQILGQGPKLLIQFQNNGVVDDSQLPKDRFSAERLKGVDSTLKIQPAKLEDSAVYLCASSLVVGGLGETQYFGPGTRLLVL.

The J gene is TRBJ1-1, the V gene TRBV6-6; a weak D match, TRBD1 (6 bases). This CDR3 has 15 residues. V lost 6 bases and J 0 bases, leaving 14 bases between the germline ends. Germline V lookup: CDR1 MNHNY, CDR2 SVGAGI (reference sequence). CDR3 region: CASSPDRYMNTEAFF. The CDR3, as DNA: TGTGCCAGCAGCCCGGACAGATACATGAACACTGAAGCTTTCTTT.

V is TRBV9 and J is TRBJ2-3; D is perhaps TRBD2 (5 bases). V dropped 0 bases and J dropped 2 bases, with 10 bases sitting between them. From germline, CDR1 is SGDLS and CDR2 YYNGEE. The CDR3 runs 15 residues. The CDR3 region is CASSVAGKTTDTQYF. The CDR3 DNA reads TGTGCCAGCAGCGTAGCGGGGAAAACCACAGATACGCAGTATTTT. Drawing the rest from reference TRBV9 and TRBJ2-3, the complete variable domain is DSGVTQTPKHLITATGQRVTLRCSPRSGDLSVYWYQQSLDQGLQFLIQYYNGEERAKGNILERFSAQQFPDLHSELNLSSLELGDSALYFCASSVAGKTTDTQYFGPGTRLTVL.